The rows below give T cell receptor beta chains drawn from one sample of a study of human T cells and chemical hapten exposure. In TCRdb, the RACE reads were re-called with MiXCR into one record per CDR3 protein. This sample has a few hundred thousand distinct CDR3 sequences; approximately 5% occur once, and the top ten carry under 2.5%. The sequencing here drew on whole blood, taken in connection with sensitization to the hapten diphenylcyclopropenone (DPC). Every receptor here comes from a woman in her fifties or sixties with alopecia areata. Some clones in this sample may be carry-over from other donors' samples. CDR3s include the opening cysteine and the closing phenylalanine or tryptophan. Fields, in order: V gene, CDR3 protein.

V gene: TRBV20-1; CDR3 protein: CSARGPPSNTEAFF
V gene: TRBV12-3/TRBV12-4; CDR3 protein: CASSGSTGGGQPQHF
V gene: TRBV12-3/TRBV12-4; CDR3 protein: CASSSTGGSSEQYF
V gene: TRBV14; CDR3 protein: CASSHSPWAQSTGELFF
V gene: TRBV15; CDR3 protein: CATSRDPGLSGNTIYF
V gene: TRBV12-5; CDR3 protein: CASGGGAKTSGRSYNEQFF
V gene: TRBV29-1; CDR3 protein: CSVEAFAGGTDTQYF
V gene: TRBV13; CDR3 protein: CASSSGPGLSAPYEQYF
V gene: TRBV13; CDR3 protein: CASSLARGGGTEAFF
V gene: TRBV6-5; CDR3 protein: CASSYRGTYNEQFF
V gene: TRBV5-1; CDR3 protein: CASSRGPGNNNQPQHF
V gene: TRBV27; CDR3 protein: CASSFKRSGTYEQYF
V gene: TRBV7-8; CDR3 protein: CASSSSGNTGELFF
V gene: TRBV7-9; CDR3 protein: CASSLAGEVTGELFF
V gene: TRBV29-1; CDR3 protein: CSVRGRETQYF
V gene: TRBV29-1; CDR3 protein: CSVEMGLQYYGYTF
V gene: TRBV3-1; CDR3 protein: CASSHSGSGYNEQFF
V gene: TRBV5-1; CDR3 protein: CASSLDGYGELFF
V gene: TRBV5-6; CDR3 protein: CASSEAGLAYEQYF
V gene: TRBV19; CDR3 protein: CASSTSTGEQFF
V gene: TRBV2; CDR3 protein: CASSPLGADPNQPQHF
V gene: TRBV6-7; CDR3 protein: CASSPLGQGRRYTEAFF
V gene: TRBV6-1; CDR3 protein: CASSALRYEQFF
V gene: TRBV18; CDR3 protein: CASSPGTGEPGANVLTF
V gene: TRBV7-2; CDR3 protein: CASSSGQEEFF
V gene: TRBV9; CDR3 protein: CASSVTAGGGTGELFF
V gene: TRBV24-1; CDR3 protein: CATLTPGLADTDTQYF
V gene: TRBV28; CDR3 protein: CASSFRLTRYGYTF
V gene: TRBV3-1; CDR3 protein: CASSPFGIRGTEAFF
V gene: TRBV16; CDR3 protein: CASSQRLRGSGTEAFF
V gene: TRBV24-1; CDR3 protein: CATSDGGIGYGYTF
V gene: TRBV5-1; CDR3 protein: CASSLDLGWQETQYF
V gene: TRBV28; CDR3 protein: CASRGDTLLPLHF
V gene: TRBV20-1; CDR3 protein: CSAREGAGGPDTQYF
V gene: TRBV4-2; CDR3 protein: CASSSIGLAPYEQYF
V gene: TRBV5-6; CDR3 protein: CASSLLVGQGNQPQHF
V gene: TRBV9; CDR3 protein: CASSVGTLQETQYF
V gene: TRBV5-6; CDR3 protein: CASIPVGANVLTF
V gene: TRBV6-5; CDR3 protein: CASSLWGNSYNEQFF
V gene: TRBV6-5; CDR3 protein: CASSYVQRGEKLFF
V gene: TRBV24-1; CDR3 protein: CATSGRGSATGELFF
V gene: TRBV7-8; CDR3 protein: CASSLVRLAGQETQYF
V gene: TRBV6-1; CDR3 protein: CASSEGLYSNTEAFF
V gene: TRBV11-2; CDR3 protein: CASSSQRDTQYF